This TCR beta chain was retrieved from a study of blood T cell repertoires in COVID-19. In the authors' workflow: Estimated nucleated cell counts came from reference gene primer amplification. Only in-frame clones appear in the TCRdb table, and some are missing; sequencing was by immunoSEQ multiplex PCR. The V and J calls and clone size were taken over from that table, and D and trimming were inferred from the DNA. The sample lists 350,000 or so clones, roughly 90% occurring once. The V and J ends lost 6 bases and 3 bases, in that order; junction bases with no gene match: 14. This CDR3 spans 16 amino acids. Germline V CDR1 and CDR2: SGHTA, FQGNSA.

The chain links TRBV7-2 to TRBJ2-7; 7 bases are shared with TRBD1. The sequence derives from a man in his late teens or twenties with active or convalescent COVID-19. Sequenced input: peripheral blood. The CDR3 coding sequence is TGTGCCAGCAGGCTTAGACAGGGCTCGTCTCACTACGAGCAGTACTTC. The encoded protein is CASRLRQGSSHYEQYF.